The 26 T cell receptor beta chains below come from one sample, sequenced in a study of blood T cell repertoires in COVID-19 (dated by TCRdb to about 2020). The method was the immunoSEQ multiplex PCR assay. Imported from immuneACCESS, the table was reduced by TCRdb to in-frame sequences with V and J called. These copies leave out some clones; in studies compared against another copy, an unresolved V gene accounts for under half, and the cause of the remainder is not known. Counted in this sample were about 340,000 clones; around nine tenths of them appeared once. Of the sample, 6% to 8.5% is held by the ten largest clones. Material: peripheral blood. All receptors come from a woman in her seventies with COVID-19, enrolled during active disease.

The rearrangement uses TRBV21-1 and TRBJ1-5; the D call in the table, TRBD1, was not verified against the DNA. TRBV21-1 is assigned pseudogene status. The CDR3 is 15 residues long. The CDR3 loop is CASSLPDRANQPQHF. The CDR3, as DNA: TGTGCCAGCAGCCTGCCGGACAGGGCTAATCAGCCCCAGCATTTT.

The chain uses TRBV11-2 and TRBJ2-2; D possibly corresponds to TRBD2 (6 bases). Germline-derived CDR1 and CDR2 are SGHAT and FQNNGV. This CDR3 spans 16 amino acids. The ends were cut back, 4 bases at V and 2 bases at J, with 14 bases in the middle. The CDR3 bases are TGTGCCAGCAGCTGGCCCGGGACTCCAAACACCGGGGAGCTGTTTTTT. Its protein product is CASSWPGTPNTGELFF.

The chain is built from TRBV28 and TRBJ2-2; D possibly corresponds to TRBD1 (6 bases). The length of the CDR3 is 14 residues. Germline CDR1 is MDHEN and CDR2 is SYDVKM. The V and J ends lost 10 bases and 2 bases respectively, with 14 bases between them. CDR3 protein: CATQGGANTGELFF. The CDR3 DNA sequence: TGTGCCACCCAAGGGGGAGCCAACACCGGGGAGCTGTTTTTT.

The chain joins TRBV24-1 to TRBJ1-2; 7 bases align to TRBD1. The CDR3 runs to 14 residues. CDR1 and CDR2 (germline): KGHDR, SFDVKD. V dropped 4 bases and J dropped 4; count of bases not matched to a gene: 5. This chain's CDR3 is CATSDARDSYGYTF. Written as DNA, the CDR3 is TGTGCCACCAGTGACGCCCGGGACAGCTATGGCTACACCTTC.

J is TRBJ1-1 and V is TRBV5-1, with TRBD1 matching 7 bases. The CDR3 contains 17 residues. The germline CDR1 and CDR2 sequences are SGHRS and YFSETQ. Trimming removed 3 bases from V and 2 bases from J; junction bases left unmatched: 13. This CDR3 is CASSYQTGVLGNTEAFF. The CDR3 DNA reads as TGCGCCAGCAGCTATCAAACAGGGGTACTCGGAAACACTGAAGCTTTCTTT.

This chain uses TRBV4-3 with TRBJ1-6; D possibly corresponds to TRBD1 (6 bases). Looked up from germline, CDR1 is LGHNA and CDR2 is YSLEER. The CDR3 has 13 amino acids. Trimming stripped 5 bases from V and 7 bases from J, with 9 bases between. DNA of the CDR3: TGCGCCAGCAGCGGCAGGGGAAATTCACCCCTCCACTTT. Encoded protein: CASSGRGNSPLHF.

The CDR3 loop reads CASSYQTSGYQETQYF. The DNA for the CDR3 is TGTGCCAGCAGCTACCAGACTAGCGGGTACCAAGAGACCCAGTACTTC. The V and J genes are TRBV5-6 and TRBJ2-5; TRBD2 matches 10 bases. From germline, CDR1 is SGHDT and CDR2 YYEEEE. After removal of 3 bases from V and 0 bases from J, the junction contained 5 bases not matched to a gene. CDR3 size: 16 residues.

The genes are TRBV5-1 and TRBJ2-7; the D gene is possibly TRBD2 (5 bases). Germline loops: CDR1 SGHRS, CDR2 YFSETQ. Between the trimmed V and J ends, which lost 0 bases and 0 bases, there was a span of 13 bases. The CDR3 consists of 16 residues. Here the CDR3 reads CASSLAFDGVSYEQYF. CDR3 DNA: TGCGCCAGCAGCTTGGCGTTCGACGGGGTCTCCTACGAGCAGTACTTC.

This chain links TRBV4-2 with TRBJ1-2, with 8 bases identical to TRBD1. The germline CDR1 and CDR2 sequences are LGHNA and YNFKEQ. The CDR3 totals 15 residues. Trimming removed 3 bases from V and 3 bases from J; junction bases left unmatched: 6. CDR3 coding DNA: TGTGCCAGCAGCCATATCCAGGGGGCGGACTATGGCTACACCTTC. Residues: CASSHIQGADYGYTF.

As regards this clone: This sample also contains other DNA sequences that code for the same CDR3. The chain employs TRBV12-3 or TRBV12-4 and TRBJ1-2, with 8 positions matching TRBD1. With V trimmed by 6 bases and J by 2 bases, 2 bases remained unmatched. The CDR3 contains 13 residues. The CDR3 DNA reads TGTGCCAGCAGCCGACAGGGGAACTATGGCTACACCTTC. Protein product: CASSRQGNYGYTF.

The chain has TRBV11-2 and TRBJ1-1; TRBD1 is a possible D gene (6 bases). Germline V lookup: CDR1 SGHAT, CDR2 FQNNGV. The CDR3 is 14 residues long. With 2 bases removed from V and 4 bases from J, the gap between germline ends came to 11 bases. CDR3 sequence reads: CASSLMGGGTEAFF. The CDR3 DNA is TGTGCCAGCAGCTTAATGGGAGGGGGCACTGAAGCTTTCTTT.

This clone was counted between two and nine times. The chain recombines TRBV19 with TRBJ1-1; D unclear. CDR1 LNHDA and CDR2 SQIVND come from the germline V gene (reference sequence). This CDR3 region has 15 residues. Trimming cost V 4 bases and J 3 bases, with 15 bases left between them. CDR3 coding DNA: TGTGCCAGTAGTACACCAGTGGGCCCTGACACTGAAGCTTTCTTT. Encoded protein: CASSTPVGPDTEAFF.

V usage is TRBV20-1 and J usage is TRBJ1-2; D gene unclear. CDR1 and CDR2 from the germline V gene are DFQATT and SNEGSKA (reference sequence). V was shortened by 6 bases and J by 4 bases, with 3 bases between the two germline ends. The CDR3 is 9 amino acids. Written as DNA, the CDR3 is TGCAGTGCCAGCTATGGCTACACCTTC. Its protein product is CSASYGYTF.

As regards this clone: Distinct nucleotide sequences in the sample also encode this CDR3. This chain joins TRBV27 and TRBJ1-5; D uncertain. Germline V gene data show CDR1 as MNHEY and CDR2 as SMNVEV (reference sequence). CDR3 length: 14 amino acids. V was shortened by 0 bases and J by 4 bases, with 7 bases between the two germline ends. DNA of the CDR3: TGTGCCAGCAGTTTATCGGGCCTTAATCAGCCCCAGCATTTT. This gives the protein CASSLSGLNQPQHF.

V and J are TRBV18 and TRBJ2-7, with 7 bases fitting TRBD2. The CDR3 spans 13 residues. The J segment lost 7 bases and the V segment lost 5 bases, leaving 8 bases of the junction unmatched. Germline lookup yields CDR1 KGHSH and CDR2 LQKENI. CDR3 in DNA: TGTGCCAGCTCAGGGGTATCTAGCGGTGAGCAGTACTTC. This encodes CASSGVSSGEQYF.

The rearrangement links TRBV9 to TRBJ2-7; 8 bases agree with TRBD1. CDR1 is SGDLS and CDR2 is YYNGEE in the germline V gene. V was pared by 3 bases and J by 0 bases, with 5 bases of the junction left unmatched. This CDR3 region has 15 residues. The CDR3 DNA follows: TGTGCCAGCAGCGCTCGGACAGGGAGCTCCTACGAGCAGTACTTC. As protein: CASSARTGSSYEQYF.

J is TRBJ1-5 and V is TRBV6-5; D is possibly TRBD1 (6 bases). The CDR3 consists of 14 residues. The ends were cut back, 10 bases at V and 0 bases at J, with 13 bases in the middle. Germline V gives CDR1 MNHEY, CDR2 SVGAGI. CDR3 DNA sequence: TGTGCCACCAAACAGGGCCCTAGCAATCAGCCCCAGCATTTT. Encoded protein: CATKQGPSNQPQHF.

This chain links TRBV28 with TRBJ2-7; 7 bases agree with TRBD1. V trimming: 7 bases; J trimming: 5 bases; junction bases outside the gene matches: 11. The CDR3 loop spans 14 amino acids. The V gene's germline CDR1 is MDHEN and CDR2 SYDVKM. CDR3 in amino acids: CASTKGGEDDEQYF. The CDR3 DNA reads TGTGCCAGCACCAAAGGGGGCGAAGACGACGAGCAGTACTTC.

DNA of the CDR3: TGCGCCAGCAGCCCCGGGACTAGCGGGGGCTACGAGCAGTACTTC. Translation gives CASSPGTSGGYEQYF. V gene TRBV5-1 combines with J gene TRBJ2-7; 14 bases map to TRBD2. Germline V gene data show CDR1 as SGHRS and CDR2 as YFSETQ. This CDR3 spans 15 amino acids. V shed 4 bases and J 3 bases; nucleotides not matched to a gene: 3. The variable domain in full, completed from reference TRBV5-1 and TRBJ2-7, reads KAGVTQTPRYLIKTRGQQVTLSCSPISGHRSVSWYQQTPGQGLQFLFEYFSETQRNKGNFPGRFSGRQFSNSRSEMNVSTLELGDSALYLCASSPGTSGGYEQYFGPGTRLTVT.

This chain connects TRBV4-3 to TRBJ1-2, with TRBD1 as a possible D gene (5 bases). Germline V gene sequence: CDR1 LGHNA, CDR2 YSLEER. V gave up 0 bases and J gave up 4 bases, with 15 bases separating them. The length of the CDR3 is 16 residues. The CDR3, as DNA: TGCGCCAGCAGCCAAGATACCACAGGCCGCACCTATGGCTACACCTTC. Protein sequence: CASSQDTTGRTYGYTF.

This rearrangement joins TRBV19 to TRBJ1-5, with no clear D. Germline CDR1 reads LNHDA; CDR2 reads SQIVND (reference sequence). The germline V and J ends were trimmed by 5 bases and 9 bases, with 23 bases remaining between them. The CDR3 has 16 amino acids. The DNA of the CDR3 is TGTGCCAGTAGTTCGTCCGGTCCCCCGACGGGGTGGCCCCAGCATTTT. It yields the protein CASSSSGPPTGWPQHF.

The CDR3 spells CASSLTGLDTEAFF. The CDR3 DNA is TGTGCCAGCTCACTTACAGGGTTGGACACTGAAGCTTTCTTT. The V gene is TRBV18, the J gene TRBJ1-1; D perhaps matches TRBD1 (6 bases). With 4 bases removed from V and 3 bases from J, the gap between germline ends came to 12 bases. Germline V gene data show CDR1 as KGHSH and CDR2 as LQKENI. This CDR3 has 14 residues.

This clone was picked up a small number of times. This chain joins TRBV11-1 and TRBJ1-5; unclear D gene. The CDR3 spans 13 residues. The V gene's germline CDR1 is SGHAT and CDR2 FQDESV (reference sequence). Trimming cost V 3 bases and J 5 bases, with 8 bases left between them. CDR3 in DNA: TGTGCCAGCAGCTTCGGGAGCGATCAGCCCCAGCATTTT. Encoded protein: CASSFGSDQPQHF.

The genes are TRBV12-5 and TRBJ2-3; TRBD2 matches at 13 bases. The CDR3 extends over 14 amino acids. Trimming took 7 bases from V and 7 from J; bases not matched to a gene: 5. From germline, CDR1 is LGHNT and CDR2 FRNRAP. Here the CDR3 DNA reads TGTGCTAGTGCCCCGACTAGCGGGGGGTATACGCAGTATTTT. Translation: CASAPTSGGYTQYF.

V is TRBV10-1 and J is TRBJ1-1; D ambiguous. Trimming shortened V by 6 bases and J by 1 base, and 9 bases separated the two germline ends. CDR3 size: 13 residues. Per germline, CDR1 WNHNN and CDR2 SYGVQD (reference sequence). CDR3: CASSVQRNTEAFF. The CDR3 region has the DNA TGCGCCAGCAGCGTACAGAGGAACACTGAAGCTTTCTTT.

This clone has only a few counts. The V gene is TRBV4-3, the J gene TRBJ1-1, with D possibly being TRBD1 (5 bases). The CDR3 covers 13 residues. Germline CDR1 reads LGHNA; CDR2 reads YSLEER. Between the trimmed V and J ends, which lost 3 bases and 6 bases, there was a span of 11 bases. CDR3 region: CASSHSRVSEAFF. The CDR3 nucleotides are TGCGCCAGCAGCCACAGCAGGGTCTCTGAAGCTTTCTTT.